This entry is about one TCR beta chain. Its antigen is unknown. The source of the sample is a study of STAT5B mutations in CD4+ large granular lymphocyte leukemia. Clones were sequenced by immunoSEQ multiplex PCR, and TCRdb holds only the in-frame ones, with some missing. The profile shows roughly 32,000 clones, approximately 73% of them singletons. CDR1 SEHNR and CDR2 FQNEAQ come from the germline V gene (reference sequence). With V trimmed by 6 bases and J by 0 bases, 10 bases remained unmatched. The length of the CDR3 is 18 residues. Study-wide results and limits: Main leukemic clonotypes were patient-specific, but approximately 25% appeared at low frequency elsewhere. Compared with healthy controls (2/35), patient top clones favored TRBV06 (8/27). The CD4+ versus CD8+ T-LGLL clonality difference may reflect limited sample size. Patient CD4-sorted repertoires stayed more clonal than healthy ones after leukemic-clone removal.

V usage is TRBV7-9 and J usage is TRBJ2-1; 11 nucleotides line up with TRBD2. This clonotype was sampled from a human donor in good health. Sequencing input: CD4+ T cells from blood buffy coats. The CDR3 is CASRSGTSGGSSYNEQFF. The CDR3 DNA reads TGTGCCAGCAGATCCGGGACTAGCGGAGGGAGCTCCTACAATGAGCAGTTCTTC.